The 30 T cell receptor beta chains below come from one sample, sequenced in a study of T cells in Graves' hyperthyroidism and ophthalmopathy. It was RNA transcripts that yielded the amplified TCR beta CDR3 regions. Initially, a first-round RT-PCR of the TCR CDR3 employed the HTBI primer set. TCRdb called the multiplex PCR reads again in MiXCR, with one record for every CDR3 protein. The table has some 690,000 distinct CDR3 sequences, around 16% seen once. Sequenced sample: blood. The origin of the receptors is a man in his forties or fifties with Graves' hyperthyroidism.

This clonotype was recorded a few times. The genes are TRBV27 and TRBJ2-1; D is possibly TRBD1 (7 bases). Looked up from germline, CDR1 is MNHEY and CDR2 is SMNVEV (reference sequence). The CDR3 length is 15 residues. The V and J ends lost 5 bases and 2 bases respectively, with 13 bases between them. The CDR3 DNA sequence: TGTGCCAGCAGTCCGCGGGGACAGCCCTACAATGAGCAGTTCTTC. Its translation is CASSPRGQPYNEQFF.

Many counts were recorded for this clonotype. This chain uses TRBV12-3 or TRBV12-4 with TRBJ2-5; maybe TRBD1 (5 bases). The CDR3 totals 14 residues. With 5 bases removed from V and 4 bases from J, the gap between germline ends came to 14 bases. CDR3 bases: TGTGCCAGCAGTCCTGCCAGGGCTCGAGAGACCCAGTACTTC. Translation: CASSPARARETQYF.

V and J are TRBV6-5 and TRBJ1-5; D is undetermined. Trimming took 2 bases from V and 4 from J, leaving 15 bases between them. This CDR3 is 16 amino acids long. CDR1 is MNHEY and CDR2 is SVGAGI in the germline V gene. The CDR3 reads CASSYARTATNQPQHF. CDR3 sequence (DNA): TGTGCCAGCAGTTACGCAAGGACCGCTACAAATCAGCCCCAGCATTTT.

This clonotype was found many times. The chain employs TRBV29-1 and TRBJ1-3; D is perhaps TRBD1 (6 bases). Looked up from germline, CDR1 is SQVTM and CDR2 is ANQGSEA. V was cut by 7 bases and J by 4 bases, with 17 bases left in between. The CDR3 runs to 14 residues. Here the CDR3 DNA reads TGCAGCGCCTACAGGGCGGGATCCGGAAACACCATATATTTT. This codes for CSAYRAGSGNTIYF.

This clonotype was counted once. V and J are TRBV4-1 and TRBJ2-2; maybe TRBD2 (5 bases). Trimming removed 1 base at V and 0 bases at J, with 9 bases between. CDR3 length: 16 amino acids. The V gene's germline CDR1 is MGHRA and CDR2 YSYEKL. The DNA for the CDR3 is TGCGCCAGCAGCCAAGGGGGTAGCGCGAACACCGGGGAGCTGTTTTTT. Its protein product is CASSQGGSANTGELFF.

This clonotype has more than one count but fewer than ten. The chain is built from TRBV4-3 and TRBJ2-1; 8 bases agree with TRBD2. The CDR3 is 17 residues long. Germline V CDR1 and CDR2: LGHNA, YSLEER. V was clipped by 1 base and J by 2 bases; unmatched bases: 7. The CDR3 DNA follows: TGCGCCAGCAGCCAAGTTCGGGTAGCGGGACCCTACAATGAGCAGTTCTTC. Translated, it gives CASSQVRVAGPYNEQFF.

This clonotype was counted many times. This chain links TRBV2 with TRBJ1-1; unclear D gene. V lost 0 bases and J 13 bases, leaving 18 bases between the germline ends. This CDR3 is built from 14 residues. From germline, CDR1 is SNHLY and CDR2 FYNNEI. The DNA of the CDR3 is TGTGCCAGCAGTGAAGCGCTTCTCGGCAGGTGGGTTTTCTTT. It yields the protein CASSEALLGRWVFF.

This clonotype was seen many times. V and J are TRBV6-6 and TRBJ2-5, with D tentatively TRBD1 or TRBD2 (5 bases each). V dropped 2 bases and J dropped 4 bases, with 11 bases sitting between them. Germline V gene data show CDR1 as MNHNY and CDR2 as SVGAGI (reference sequence). The CDR3 is 14 amino acids. The DNA for the CDR3 is TGTGCCAGCAGTTACAGGGGACGACTAGAGACCCAGTACTTC. Translation gives CASSYRGRLETQYF.

This clonotype appeared many times. This chain joins TRBV28 and TRBJ1-1; 8 bases match TRBD1. CDR1 is MDHEN, CDR2 SYDVKM, per germline. The V gene end was trimmed by 6 bases and the J gene end by 5 bases; junction bases not matched to a gene: 11. The CDR3 has 15 residues. Here the CDR3 reads CASRTLGQGATEAFF. In DNA form, the CDR3 reads TGTGCCAGCAGGACTCTCGGACAGGGAGCAACTGAAGCTTTCTTT. The whole variable domain, remainder taken from reference TRBV28 and TRBJ1-1, is DVKVTQSSRYLVKRTGEKVFLECVQDMDHENMFWYRQDPGLGLRLIYFSYDVKMKEKGDIPEGYSVSREKKERFSLILESASTNQTSMYLCASRTLGQGATEAFFGQGTRLTVV.

This clonotype was counted many times. This chain connects TRBV30 to TRBJ1-1; D might be TRBD1 (5 bases). Germline values: CDR1 GTSNPN, CDR2 SVGIG (reference sequence). The CDR3 has 13 residues. V was trimmed by 2 bases and J by 4 bases, leaving 11 bases between them. The CDR3 coding sequence is TGTGCCTGGAGTATCCCCGGGACCACTGAAGCTTTCTTT. Its translation is CAWSIPGTTEAFF. The full variable domain, rest sourced from reference TRBV30 and TRBJ1-1, is SQTIHQWPATLVQPVGSPLSLECTVEGTSNPNLYWYRQAAGRGLQLLFYSVGIGQISSEVPQNLSASRPQDRQFILSSKKLLLSDSGFYLCAWSIPGTTEAFFGQGTRLTVV.

The chain is built from TRBV7-9 and TRBJ2-1, with D perhaps given as TRBD1 or TRBD2 (6 bases each). The CDR3 totals 15 residues. The germline V gene encodes CDR1 SEHNR and CDR2 FQNEAQ (reference sequence). The V end lost 5 bases, the J end lost 8 bases, and 19 bases lay between the germline ends. The CDR3 protein is CASSGGTRVWYEQFF. In DNA, the CDR3 is TGTGCCAGCAGCGGAGGGACAAGGGTTTGGTATGAGCAGTTCTTC.

Concerning this clonotype: A much larger clone lies a single base off, so this may be a read error. V and J are TRBV19 and TRBJ2-2; the match to TRBD1 covers 12 bases. V lost 6 bases and J lost 10; bases outside the gene matches: 6. The CDR3 is made up of 14 amino acids. The V gene's germline CDR1 is LNHDA and CDR2 SQIVND (reference sequence). CDR3 in DNA: TGTGCCAGTAGGGGACAGGGGGCAGCCGTGGAGCTGTTTTTT. The encoded protein is CASRGQGAAVELFF.

The V call is TRBV11-2, the J call TRBJ1-5; a possible D gene is TRBD1 (6 bases). The CDR3 is 14 residues long. Germline CDR1 and CDR2: SGHAT and FQNNGV. V was trimmed by 5 bases and J by 5 bases, leaving 13 bases between them. In DNA, the CDR3 is TGTGCCAGCAGCGAGGCAGGGGCGTATCAGCCCCAGCATTTT. Protein: CASSEAGAYQPQHF.

V gene TRBV18 combines with J gene TRBJ2-4, with TRBD1 as a possible D gene (5 bases). The germline CDR1 and CDR2 sequences are KGHSH and LQKENI. V was cut by 0 bases and J by 0 bases, with 15 bases left in between. This CDR3 has 18 residues. The CDR3 region is CASSPPVGRTLAKNIQYF. Written as DNA, the CDR3 is TGTGCCAGCTCACCACCGGTGGGGCGTACCCTAGCCAAAAACATTCAGTACTTC.

The chain combines TRBV24-1 with TRBJ1-2; tentatively, D is TRBD1 (5 bases). The length of the CDR3 is 15 residues. Germline CDR1 is KGHDR and CDR2 is SFDVKD. With 3 bases removed from V and 2 bases from J, the gap between germline ends came to 12 bases. The CDR3 region is CATSDNRRSNYGYTF. CDR3 coding DNA: TGTGCCACCAGTGATAACAGGAGAAGCAACTATGGCTACACCTTC.

This clonotype was counted a few times. This chain joins TRBV20-1 and TRBJ2-3, with TRBD2 matching 9 bases. Looked up from germline, CDR1 is DFQATT and CDR2 is SNEGSKA (reference sequence). With V trimmed by 0 bases and J by 1 base, 8 bases remained unmatched. CDR3 length equals 17 residues. This CDR3 reads CSARDPMRLAGTDTQYF. Written as DNA, the CDR3 is TGCAGTGCTAGAGATCCGATGAGACTAGCGGGCACAGATACGCAGTATTTT.

This clonotype was recorded at least ten times. The chain is built from TRBV6-1 and TRBJ2-5, with 9 bases fitting TRBD2. The germline gives CDR1 MNHNS, CDR2 SASEGT. The V and J ends lost 8 bases and 2 bases, in that order; junction bases with no gene match: 9. The CDR3 runs to 15 residues. The CDR3 reads CASRGVAGDQETQYF. Here the CDR3 DNA reads TGTGCCAGCCGAGGGGTAGCGGGAGATCAAGAGACCCAGTACTTC.

This clonotype has only a few counts. The J gene is TRBJ1-2, the V gene TRBV11-2; D is uncertain. CDR3 length: 14 residues. Trimming stripped 2 bases from V and 4 bases from J, with 11 bases between. CDR1 is SGHAT, CDR2 FQNNGV, per germline. DNA of the CDR3: TGTGCCAGCAGCTTATTACAGACTGCCTATGGCTACACCTTC. Residues: CASSLLQTAYGYTF.

Remarks on this clonotype: A clone one base away is much larger, so this may be a read error. The chain couples TRBV5-1 to TRBJ2-3; 7 nucleotides agree with TRBD1. Germline V CDR1 and CDR2: SGHRS, YFSETQ. CDR3 size: 15 residues. V shed 4 bases and J 6 bases; nucleotides not matched to a gene: 11. In DNA, the CDR3 is TGCGCCAGCAGCCACGGGACAGAGTTATTCGATACGCAGTATTTT. It is translated as CASSHGTELFDTQYF. Together with reference TRBV5-1 and TRBJ2-3, the CDR3 gives the full variable domain: KAGVTQTPRYLIKTRGQQVTLSCSPISGHRSVSWYQQTPGQGLQFLFEYFSETQRNKGNFPGRFSGRQFSNSRSEMNVSTLELGDSALYLCASSHGTELFDTQYFGPGTRLTVL.

A single count supports this clonotype. The J gene is TRBJ2-4, the V gene TRBV6-1; D might be TRBD2 (6 bases). Germline-derived CDR1 and CDR2 are MNHNS and SASEGT. The ends were cut back, 5 bases at V and 2 bases at J, with 19 bases in the middle. The CDR3 loop spans 17 amino acids. The DNA for the CDR3 is TGTGCCAGCAGTCTAAGTGAGTTCGGGGGATCCAAAAACATTCAGTACTTC. It translates to CASSLSEFGGSKNIQYF.

At least ten counts were recorded for this clonotype. The CDR3 region is CATSESPGQGVWTGELFF. The CDR3 DNA sequence: TGTGCCACCAGTGAGTCCCCGGGACAGGGAGTATGGACCGGGGAGCTGTTTTTT. This chain links TRBV24-1 with TRBJ2-2; 9 bases agree with TRBD1. The CDR3 sequence is 18 residues long. With 4 bases clipped from V and 5 bases from J, the junction kept 13 bases outside the gene matches. CDR1 KGHDR and CDR2 SFDVKD come from the germline V gene.

This clonotype was picked up many times. This rearrangement joins TRBV12-3 or TRBV12-4 to TRBJ1-2, with unresolved D. The CDR3 totals 16 residues. Trimming shortened V by 1 base and J by 2 bases, and 14 bases separated the two germline ends. This chain's CDR3 is CASSLDSYSINYGYTF. In DNA, the CDR3 is TGTGCCAGCAGTTTAGACAGCTACTCCATAAACTATGGCTACACCTTC.

The table lists this clonotype with a few counts. The chain links TRBV20-1 to TRBJ2-7; D not resolved. The CDR3 is 16 amino acids. Germline V gene data show CDR1 as DFQATT and CDR2 as SNEGSKA (reference sequence). V lost 0 bases and J 5 bases, leaving 20 bases between the germline ends. CDR3 residues: CSARDVRSAVGNEQYF. As DNA, the CDR3 is TGCAGTGCTAGAGATGTACGATCCGCGGTAGGGAACGAGCAGTACTTC.

The genes are TRBV18 and TRBJ1-4; D is uncertain. Germline-derived CDR1 and CDR2 are KGHSH and LQKENI. V was cut by 0 bases and J by 3 bases, with 5 bases left in between. CDR3 length equals 14 residues. CDR3 nucleotide sequence: TGTGCCAGCTCACCACCCCAGCCTAATGAAAAACTGTTTTTT. It translates to CASSPPQPNEKLFF.

This clonotype occurred a few times. This chain uses TRBV19 with TRBJ2-3; D remains ambiguous. The germline V gene encodes CDR1 LNHDA and CDR2 SQIVND (reference sequence). Trimming cost V 3 bases and J 4 bases, with 11 bases left between them. There are 14 residues in the CDR3. This chain's CDR3 is CASSISRIADTQYF. The CDR3 DNA follows: TGTGCCAGTAGTATTTCTAGGATCGCAGATACGCAGTATTTT. Based on the CDR3 plus reference TRBV19 and TRBJ2-3, the full variable domain is DGGITQSPKYLFRKEGQNVTLSCEQNLNHDAMYWYRQDPGQGLRLIYYSQIVNDFQKGDIAEGYSVSREKKESFPLTVTSAQKNPTAFYLCASSISRIADTQYFGPGTRLTVL.

In this sample, this clonotype turned up a few times. The gene calls are TRBV12-3 or TRBV12-4 and TRBJ2-5, with 8 bases lining up with TRBD1. CDR3 size: 15 residues. Trimming took 4 bases from V and 2 from J; bases not matched to a gene: 6. The CDR3 DNA is TGTGCCAGCAGTTCAACAGGGGGTGGACAAGAGACCCAGTACTTC. Its protein is CASSSTGGGQETQYF.

This chain connects TRBV6-2 or TRBV6-3 to TRBJ2-1; 9 nucleotides agree with TRBD2. V shed 6 bases and J 1 base; nucleotides not matched to a gene: 7. CDR1 and CDR2 (germline): MNHEY, SVGEGT. The CDR3 is 16 residues long. For the CDR3, the DNA is TGTGCCAGCAGGACCGGGACTAGCTTATCCTACAATGAGCAGTTCTTC. Protein: CASRTGTSLSYNEQFF.

The table lists this clonotype with many counts. This chain connects TRBV7-2 to TRBJ2-7, with unresolved D. The ends were cut back, 5 bases at V and 5 bases at J, with 10 bases in the middle. This CDR3 spans 12 amino acids. Germline lookup yields CDR1 SGHTA and CDR2 FQGNSA. The CDR3, as DNA: TGTGCCAGCAGCCGATCCACGAACGAGCAGTACTTC. Translating it yields CASSRSTNEQYF.

Many counts were recorded for this clonotype. This sequence joins TRBV7-9 and TRBJ2-7; D ambiguous. The ends were cut back, 1 base at V and 3 bases at J, with 13 bases in the middle. The CDR3 has 15 amino acids. The V gene's germline CDR1 is SEHNR and CDR2 FQNEAQ (reference sequence). The CDR3 sequence is CASSLGAEAFYEQYF. The CDR3 DNA is TGTGCCAGCAGCTTAGGGGCAGAAGCCTTCTACGAGCAGTACTTC.

With regard to this clonotype: This may arise from a read error, as a much more abundant clone is one base away. J is TRBJ1-1 and V is TRBV2; D gene uncertain. V lost 7 bases, J lost 1 base, and 13 bases lay in between. Germline CDR1 is SNHLY and CDR2 is FYNNEI. The CDR3 contains 14 residues. The CDR3 DNA follows: TGTGCCAGCAAAAGCAGCCTCTCGAACACTGAAGCTTTCTTT. This translates into CASKSSLSNTEAFF.